The clone carrying this T cell receptor (beta chain) has just a few counts. The antigen remains unidentified. Sequencing was performed with immunoSEQ multiplex PCR; in TCRdb, only in-frame clones are kept and a portion is missing. The table has just under 2,500 clones, over 65% seen once; the top ten hold roughly 8.7%. This entry belongs to a study of immune cell composition in non-small cell lung cancer. Study details: Most cases were lung adenocarcinoma or squamous cell carcinoma. Study-level results: Lung squamous cell carcinoma tumours had significantly higher top 10 clone scores and productive clonality than lung adenocarcinoma. About 80% of squamous and 25% to 35% of adenocarcinoma cases had tumour-associated clones >0.5%. Tumour-reactive clones were not shown to match dominant in vivo tumour clones.

CDR3 length equals 14 residues. Per the germline V gene, CDR1 is SQVTM and CDR2 is ANQGSEA. The V and J ends lost 4 bases and 5 bases, in that order; junction bases with no gene match: 9. The gene calls are TRBV29-1 and TRBJ2-5; TRBD2 aligns across 8 bases. The sample comprised lung tumor tissue. This receptor was identified in a human donor with non-small cell lung cancer. The CDR3 region is CSVGGGGLGETQYF. The CDR3 DNA reads as TGCAGCGTTGGAGGGGGGGGACTAGGGGAGACCCAGTACTTC. The full variable domain, with the rest looked up from reference TRBV29-1 and TRBJ2-5, is SAVISQKPSRDICQRGTSLTIQCQVDSQVTMMFWYRQQPGQSLTLIATANQGSEATYESGFVIDKFPISRPNLTFSTLTVSNMSPEDSSIYLCSVGGGGLGETQYFGPGTRLLVL.